Only a few counts were recorded for the clone carrying this TCR beta chain. A junction end diverges from the germline sequence, so it may reflect a read error. The sample comes from a study of blood T cell repertoires in COVID-19. Looking at the study overall: Nucleic acid was either cDNA or gDNA, and it came from T cells, B-cell-depleted T cells, or PBMCs.

The assay was immunoSEQ multiplex PCR, and TCRdb's table has in-frame clones only and misses some. The top ten clones hold around 12% of a sample with 170,000 or so clones, 80% to 90% of them seen once. CDR1 is SGHAT and CDR2 is FQNNGV in the germline V gene. CDR3 length: 15 amino acids. The rearrangement joins TRBV11-2 to TRBJ2-2, with TRBD2 identical over 9 bases. The receptor was derived from a woman between 65 and 79 years old with COVID-19, enrolled during active disease. Input material: peripheral blood. The CDR3 loop is CASRLAGAQGGELFF. CDR3 DNA: TGTGCCAGCAGATTAGCGGGAGCACAGGGGGGGGAGCTGTTTTTT.